Listed here are 8 T cell receptor beta chains from one sample, sequenced in a study of cytomegalovirus exposure and HLA in healthy donors. This PCR relied on a set of 60 Vbeta primers and 13 Jbeta primers. Generated by immunoSEQ multiplex PCR, the TCRdb table keeps only in-frame clones and is missing some. This sample has over 45,000 clones; roughly 80% occur once, and the top ten carry around 4%. The material sequenced was PBMCs. These receptors were collected from a man between 25 and 39 years old in good health and CMV-seronegative.

CDR3 sequence: CASSPGFSNQPQHF. In nucleotides, the CDR3 is TGTGCCAGCAGCCCAGGGTTCTCCAATCAGCCCCAGCATTTT. The chain combines TRBV7-9 with TRBJ1-5, with D perhaps matching TRBD1 (5 bases). Between the trimmed V and J ends, which lost 5 bases and 3 bases, there was a span of 11 bases. Germline CDR1 is SEHNR and CDR2 is FQNEAQ (reference sequence). The CDR3 runs 14 residues.

The chain combines TRBV6-1 with TRBJ1-1, with 9 positions matching TRBD1. CDR1 is MNHNS and CDR2 is SASEGT in the germline V gene. V shed 3 bases, J shed 5 bases, and the junction held 10 bases outside the gene matches. There are 16 residues in the CDR3. CDR3 loop: CASSDWGQGVRTEAFF. In DNA form, the CDR3 reads TGTGCCAGCAGTGATTGGGGACAGGGAGTGAGGACTGAAGCTTTCTTT.

The chain links TRBV7-6 to TRBJ2-1, with 8 bases identical to TRBD2. V shed 6 bases and J 6 bases; nucleotides not matched to a gene: 10. Germline CDR1 is SGHVS and CDR2 is FNYEAQ. The CDR3 is 15 residues long. Written as DNA, the CDR3 is TGTGCCAGCAGTCCTCTAGCGGGCCTTCTCAATGAGCAGTTCTTC. Translating gives CASSPLAGLLNEQFF.

This chain connects TRBV9 to TRBJ2-1; D is unresolved. Looked up from germline, CDR1 is SGDLS and CDR2 is YYNGEE. Deletions cut 0 bases from V and 3 bases from J, with 7 bases between. There are 14 residues in the CDR3. The CDR3 coding sequence is TGTGCCAGCAGCGTAGAACAGTACTACAATGAGCAGTTCTTC. It encodes CASSVEQYYNEQFF.

The chain links TRBV4-2 to TRBJ1-4; 9 nucleotides match TRBD1. Germline-derived CDR1 and CDR2 are LGHNA and YNFKEQ. The J segment lost 0 bases and the V segment lost 2 bases, leaving 7 bases of the junction unmatched. This CDR3 is 18 amino acids long. For the CDR3, the DNA is TGTGCCAGCAGCCAACCGGGACAGGGAAGTGCAACTAATGAAAAACTGTTTTTT. It encodes CASSQPGQGSATNEKLFF.

The V call is TRBV6-1, the J call TRBJ1-1; 8 bases map to TRBD1. CDR1 is MNHNS, CDR2 SASEGT, per germline. The CDR3 spans 13 residues. J lost 7 bases, V lost 5 bases, and 6 bases had no gene match. CDR3 residues: CASSPDRGSEAFF. CDR3 in DNA: TGTGCCAGCAGTCCCGACAGGGGAAGTGAAGCTTTCTTT.

This chain links TRBV7-3 with TRBJ2-3; TRBD2 might be the D (6 bases). Between the trimmed V and J ends, which lost 2 bases and 1 base, there was a span of 10 bases. The CDR3 consists of 15 residues. Germline V gene data show CDR1 as SGHTA and CDR2 as FQGTGA. CDR3 residues: CASSLAGRGTDTQYF. In DNA form, the CDR3 reads TGTGCCAGCAGCTTAGCGGGGCGCGGCACAGATACGCAGTATTTT.

CDR3 DNA: TGTGCCAGCAGCTTATGGGCTAGCGGTGAAGAGCAGTTCTTC. Translation: CASSLWASGEEQFF. The rearrangement links TRBV7-9 to TRBJ2-1; TRBD2 matches at 7 bases. This CDR3 comprises 14 residues. With V trimmed by 2 bases and J by 10 bases, 8 bases remained unmatched. CDR1 SEHNR and CDR2 FQNEAQ come from the germline V gene (reference sequence). Full variable domain (rest looked up from reference TRBV7-9 and TRBJ2-1): DTGVSQNPRHKITKRGQNVTFRCDPISEHNRLYWYRQTLGQGPEFLTYFQNEAQLEKSRLLSDRFSAERPKGSFSTLEIQRTEQGDSAMYLCASSLWASGEEQFFGPGTRLTVL.